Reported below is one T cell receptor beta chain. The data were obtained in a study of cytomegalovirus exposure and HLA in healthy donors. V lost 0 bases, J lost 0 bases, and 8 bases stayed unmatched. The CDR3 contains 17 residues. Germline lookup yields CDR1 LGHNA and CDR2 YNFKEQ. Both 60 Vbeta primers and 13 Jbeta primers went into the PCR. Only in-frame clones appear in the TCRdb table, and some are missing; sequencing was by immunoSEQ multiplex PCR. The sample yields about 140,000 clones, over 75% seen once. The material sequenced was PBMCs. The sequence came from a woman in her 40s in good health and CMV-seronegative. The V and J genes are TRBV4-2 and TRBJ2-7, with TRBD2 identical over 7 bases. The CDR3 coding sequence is TGTGCCAGCAGCCAAGACCCTCAAGCGGGGTCCTCCTACGAGCAGTACTTC. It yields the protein CASSQDPQAGSSYEQYF.